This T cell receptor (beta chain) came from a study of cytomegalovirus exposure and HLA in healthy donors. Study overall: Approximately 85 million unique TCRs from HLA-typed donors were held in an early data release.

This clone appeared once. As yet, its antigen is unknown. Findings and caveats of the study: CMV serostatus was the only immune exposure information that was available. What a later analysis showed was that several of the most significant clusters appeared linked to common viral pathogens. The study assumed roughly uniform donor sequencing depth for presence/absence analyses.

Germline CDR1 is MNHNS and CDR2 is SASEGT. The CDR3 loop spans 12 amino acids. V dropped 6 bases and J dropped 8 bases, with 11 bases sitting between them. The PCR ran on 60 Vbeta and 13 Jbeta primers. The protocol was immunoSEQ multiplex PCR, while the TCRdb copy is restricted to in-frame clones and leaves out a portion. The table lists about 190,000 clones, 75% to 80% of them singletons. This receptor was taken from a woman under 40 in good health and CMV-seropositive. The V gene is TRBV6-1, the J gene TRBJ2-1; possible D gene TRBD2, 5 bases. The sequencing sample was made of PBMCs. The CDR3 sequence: CASRSSWDEQFF. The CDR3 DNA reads TGTGCCAGCAGATCTAGCTGGGATGAGCAGTTCTTC.